The rows below give T cell receptor beta chains drawn from one sample of a study of T cell changes during pregnancy in multiple sclerosis. Clones were read by immunoSEQ multiplex PCR, and TCRdb kept only the in-frame ones, dropping some. Among about 50,000 clones listed, 75% to 95% were seen once. The sequenced sample was CD8+ T cells from peripheral blood mononuclear cells, obtained after pregnancy. Receptor source: a female donor with multiple sclerosis, enrolled in a pregnancy study. Both conserved end residues are part of each CDR3. A D gene is named only where the DNA matches it firmly. Not every row has a clone size; where given, it reads once, few, many or a size class.

clone size,V gene,J gene,D gene,CDR3 DNA,CDR3 protein
-,TRBV7-9,TRBJ2-7,TRBD2,TGTGCCAGCAGCTTCGGGGGGAACTACGAGCAGTACTTC,CASSFGGNYEQYF
-,TRBV7-9,TRBJ1-2,-,TGTGCCAGCAGCTCAGGCACCGTTGGAGGTGGCTACACCTTC,CASSSGTVGGGYTF
once,TRBV4-3,TRBJ1-1,-,TGCGCCAGCAGCCAAGACAGTATGAACACTGAAGCTTTCTTT,CASSQDSMNTEAFF
-,TRBV6-4,TRBJ2-7,TRBD1,TGTGCCAGCGCGGAACCGGGACAGGGGGCCCACGAGCAGTACTTC,CASAEPGQGAHEQYF
-,TRBV7-9,TRBJ2-2,TRBD1,TGTGCCAGCACCACAACCCAGGGGGCCGGCGGGGAGCTGTTTTTT,CASTTTQGAGGELFF
-,TRBV27,TRBJ1-4,-,TGTGCCAGCAGTCCAAGGCAGGATGGGAATGAAAAACTGTTTTTT,CASSPRQDGNEKLFF
-,TRBV27,TRBJ2-1,TRBD2,TGTGCCAGCAGTCGCCTAGGCGGGAGGGATAATGAGCAGTTCTTC,CASSRLGGRDNEQFF
few,TRBV6-5,TRBJ2-3,TRBD2,TGTGCCAGCAGTTCGACTAGCGGGGGGGCCGATACGCAGTATTTT,CASSSTSGGADTQYF
-,TRBV19,TRBJ2-7,-,TGTGCCAGTAGTATTGGTAGCGGTGATACCTACGAGCAGTACTTC,CASSIGSGDTYEQYF
-,TRBV18,TRBJ2-7,-,TGTGCCAGCTCACCGCAGGGGAGTCTTGGCTACGAGCAGTACTTC,CASSPQGSLGYEQYF
-,TRBV6-6,TRBJ2-2,TRBD2,TGTGCCAGCGTAGGTAGCGGGGTCACCGGGGAGCTGTTTTTT,CASVGSGVTGELFF
-,TRBV5-4,TRBJ2-7,-,TGTGCCAGCAGCTTGGAGACGGGCGAGCAGTACTTC,CASSLETGEQYF
-,TRBV19,TRBJ1-2,TRBD1,TGTGCCAGTAGTATAGGCCACAGGGGAGGAAACTATGGCTACACCTTC,CASSIGHRGGNYGYTF
-,TRBV11-2,TRBJ2-7,-,TGTGCCAGCAGCCAGTCCGGGGACGAGCAGTACTTC,CASSQSGDEQYF
few,TRBV2,TRBJ1-6,-,TGTGCCAGCAGGGCAGACTATAATTCACCCCTCCACTTT,CASRADYNSPLHF
-,TRBV6-5,TRBJ2-1,TRBD2,TGTGCCAGCAGGTATAGCGGGGGTAACTACAATGAGCAGTTCTTC,CASRYSGGNYNEQFF
-,TRBV10-3,TRBJ1-2,-,TGTGCCATCAGACCCGCCGACAGATCCGCGGATGGCTACACCTTC,CAIRPADRSADGYTF
-,TRBV4-1,TRBJ2-7,-,TGCGCCAGCAGCCAAGATCGTGCTCCTTCGAGCGAGCAGTACTTC,CASSQDRAPSSEQYF
-,TRBV6-5,TRBJ1-1,-,TGTGCCAGCAGTTACTCGCGGGGCGCTACTGAAGCTTTCTTT,CASSYSRGATEAFF
few,TRBV27,TRBJ1-1,-,TGTGCCAGCAGCCCCCCGTTAGGGGCCCTGAACACTGAAGCTTTCTTT,CASSPPLGALNTEAFF
-,TRBV2,TRBJ2-7,-,TGTGCCAGCAGTGAAGTTGGGCAGGGTTACGAGCAGTACTTC,CASSEVGQGYEQYF
few,TRBV6-4,TRBJ2-2,TRBD1,TGTGCCAGCAGTCCCGGGACAGGCGGCGGGGAGCTGTTTTTT,CASSPGTGGGELFF
-,TRBV5-1,TRBJ2-5,-,TGCGCCAGCAGCTTGGGATCTAGCAGACGCCAAGAGACCCAGTACTTC,CASSLGSSRRQETQYF
-,TRBV11-2,TRBJ1-4,-,TGTGCCAGCAGCTTAGGACACGCAACTAATGAAAAACTGTTTTTT,CASSLGHATNEKLFF
-,TRBV12-5,TRBJ2-3,TRBD1,TGTGCTAGTGGTGCGGACAGGGGCTACACAGATACGCAGTATTTT,CASGADRGYTDTQYF
-,TRBV6-5,TRBJ2-7,TRBD1,TGTGCCAGCAGTTACTGGGACAGGCGAGAGGAGCAGTACTTC,CASSYWDRREEQYF
-,TRBV6-5,TRBJ1-2,TRBD1,TGTGCCAGCAGGGACAGGGGTCCTGGCTACACCTTC,CASRDRGPGYTF
-,TRBV29-1,TRBJ2-1,-,TGCAGCGTTGAGGGGGCGTCCTACAATGAGCAGTTCTTC,CSVEGASYNEQFF
-,TRBV6-1,TRBJ2-7,-,TGTGCCGGCAGCCCGCAGGGGCCCTACGAGCAGTACTTC,CAGSPQGPYEQYF
-,TRBV18,TRBJ2-7,-,TGTGCCAGCTCGTACCCAGGGCTCCCTTCCTACGAGCAGTACTTC,CASSYPGLPSYEQYF
-,TRBV28,TRBJ2-3,TRBD1,TGTGCCAGCAGTTCGCGACAGGGGGACGCGGATACGCAGTATTTT,CASSSRQGDADTQYF
-,TRBV6-1,TRBJ2-7,TRBD1,TGTGCCAGCGGGGGACAGGTTACCTACGAGCAGTACTTC,CASGGQVTYEQYF